Listed here are 12 T cell receptor beta chains from one sample, sequenced in a study of chemoradiotherapy in HPV16-positive cancers. Only in-frame clones appear in the TCRdb table, and some are missing; sequencing was by immunoSEQ multiplex PCR. The table records approximately 20,000 clones, around 87% of them present only once. Here the sequenced sample was blood, taken from a patient who underwent chemoradiotherapy. The receptors derive from a human donor with HPV-associated anogenital cancer.

The genes are TRBV20-1 and TRBJ1-5; possibly TRBD1 for D (6 bases). The germline V and J ends were trimmed by 4 bases and 7 bases, with 8 bases remaining between them. The CDR3 loop spans 11 amino acids. CDR1 is DFQATT, CDR2 SNEGSKA, per germline (reference sequence). The CDR3: CSATGDQPQHF. The DNA of the CDR3 is TGCAGTGCTACAGGGGACCAGCCCCAGCATTTT.

The chain joins TRBV7-2 to TRBJ1-2, with D possibly being TRBD1 (5 bases). V lost 1 base to trimming and J lost 4 bases, with 10 bases between them. The CDR3 runs 14 residues. Germline V gene data show CDR1 as SGHTA and CDR2 as FQGNSA. The DNA for the CDR3 is TGTGCCAGCAGCTTAGGGGGCCAGGTCTATGGCTACACCTTC. This gives the protein CASSLGGQVYGYTF.

The chain links TRBV19 to TRBJ2-5; TRBD1 or TRBD2 may be the D gene (5 bases each). The CDR3 contains 12 residues. Germline lookup yields CDR1 LNHDA and CDR2 SQIVND (reference sequence). Between the trimmed V and J ends, which lost 3 bases and 7 bases, there was a span of 9 bases. The CDR3 loop reads CASSIRGATQYF. Here the CDR3 DNA reads TGTGCCAGTAGTATTCGAGGGGCGACCCAGTACTTC.

The chain couples TRBV13 to TRBJ2-1; D not resolved. The CDR3 is 15 amino acids. V lost 5 bases and J 0 bases, leaving 11 bases between the germline ends. CDR1 PRHDT and CDR2 FYEKMQ come from the germline V gene (reference sequence). The DNA of the CDR3 is TGTGCCAGCAGCCCTAGTGGATCCTCCTACAATGAGCAGTTCTTC. Its protein is CASSPSGSSYNEQFF.

The chain links TRBV5-1 to TRBJ2-3; 7 bases are a match to TRBD1. Trimming removed 4 bases from V and 6 bases from J; junction bases left unmatched: 8. This CDR3 comprises 14 residues. The germline V gene has CDR1 SGHRS and CDR2 YFSETQ. CDR3: CASSGDRDRDTQYF. The CDR3, as DNA: TGCGCCAGCAGCGGCGACAGGGATCGGGATACGCAGTATTTT.

V usage is TRBV13 and J usage is TRBJ2-1; D is perhaps TRBD2 (6 bases). CDR1 and CDR2 (germline): PRHDT, FYEKMQ (reference sequence). The CDR3 loop spans 17 amino acids. The V and J ends lost 3 bases and 7 bases respectively, with 22 bases between them. The CDR3 DNA sequence: TGTGCCAGCAGCTTTGGTCGGGGGAGACAGCCGGGTAATGAGCAGTTCTTC. Its translation is CASSFGRGRQPGNEQFF.

This clone was counted a few times. The chain employs TRBV2 and TRBJ1-5; D ambiguous. With 6 bases removed from V and 0 bases from J, the gap between germline ends came to 6 bases. The V gene's germline CDR1 is SNHLY and CDR2 FYNNEI. The CDR3 is 13 amino acids. The CDR3 protein is CASRSYSNQPQHF. CDR3 DNA: TGTGCCAGCAGGTCTTATAGCAATCAGCCCCAGCATTTT.

This clone was counted between two and nine times. This chain uses TRBV10-1 with TRBJ1-1, with D unclear. This CDR3 has 13 residues. Deletions cut 0 bases from V and 5 bases from J, with 7 bases between. Germline V gene data show CDR1 as WNHNN and CDR2 as SYGVQD (reference sequence). DNA of the CDR3: TGCGCCAGCAGTGAGTCTGGAACGACTGAAGCTTTCTTT. This translates into CASSESGTTEAFF.

This chain uses TRBV4-3 with TRBJ2-3; 13 bases line up with TRBD2. Germline V gene lookup returns CDR1 LGHNA and CDR2 YSLEER. The junction had 16 bases not matched to a gene; V was cut back by 2 bases and J by 5 bases. CDR3 size: 20 residues. CDR3 region: CASSQLTGGTSGGAKDTQYF. The CDR3 DNA reads TGCGCCAGCAGCCAACTAACAGGGGGAACTAGCGGGGGGGCTAAAGATACGCAGTATTTT.

The genes are TRBV27 and TRBJ2-7, with TRBD2 as a possible D gene (5 bases). The CDR3 is made up of 13 amino acids. Trimming took off 2 bases at V and 6 bases at J, with 11 bases between the two ends. Germline CDR1 and CDR2: MNHEY and SMNVEV (reference sequence). CDR3 coding DNA: TGTGCCAGCAGTTTAGGGAGCCGGGCCGAGCAGTACTTC. This translates into CASSLGSRAEQYF.

In nucleotides, the CDR3 is TGTGCCAGCAGTTTAGACGTGAGCTACGAGCAGTACTTC. It translates to CASSLDVSYEQYF. The chain joins TRBV28 to TRBJ2-7; D not certain. Trimming pared 2 bases from V and 3 bases from J, leaving 8 bases between. Germline-derived CDR1 and CDR2 are MDHEN and SYDVKM. CDR3 length: 13 amino acids. Based on the CDR3 plus reference TRBV28 and TRBJ2-7, the full variable domain is DVKVTQSSRYLVKRTGEKVFLECVQDMDHENMFWYRQDPGLGLRLIYFSYDVKMKEKGDIPEGYSVSREKKERFSLILESASTNQTSMYLCASSLDVSYEQYFGPGTRLTVT.

CDR3 protein: CASSLVGGRAIYTF. The CDR3 DNA is TGTGCCAGCAGCTTAGTCGGTGGCAGGGCAATCTACACCTTC. V gene TRBV11-2 combines with J gene TRBJ1-2; D might be TRBD1 (5 bases). This CDR3 region has 14 residues. Germline V gives CDR1 SGHAT, CDR2 FQNNGV. V lost 1 base, J lost 10 bases, and 16 bases lay in between.